This TCR beta chain comes out of a study of cytomegalovirus exposure and HLA in healthy donors (dated by TCRdb to 2017 to 2019). Regarding the complete study: According to a later analysis, the approximately 130 validation repertoires were produced on the same platform as the approximately 620 repertoires of the first cohort. To predict cytomegalovirus infection status, the study brought together high-throughput TCR immunosequencing, statistical association of individual TCRs with disease status, and machine learning. Along with the roughly 610-subject first cohort, a separate validation cohort of about 110 different subjects was used. The aim of the study was to test whether cataloging public T cell receptors could identify signatures of past pathogen exposure. Findings and caveats that apply to the study as a whole: In vitro tests confirmed that a few of the cytomegalovirus-associated TCR beta chains recognize cytomegalovirus antigens. A later analysis had no HLA typing for the validation cohort, so co-occurrence there was scored across all 110 or so repertoires. The classifier was reported to diagnose cytomegalovirus status with high specificity and sensitivity in both the original cohort and the validation cohort. Across donors, most TCR sequences were observed very rarely, whereas some public TCRs were present in many individuals. In a later analysis, TCRs clustered in the first cohort were found to also tend to co-occur in the roughly 110 validation repertoires, with 90% to 95% of cluster scores above 0. In the study, 150 to 200 TCR beta chains were listed as associated with cytomegalovirus. The authors suggested that the approach could potentially be extended to other disease states and immunological phenotypes.

The donors were included in the validation cohort of some 120 subjects, a group kept apart from the roughly 700-subject first cohort. Library preparation used the immunoSEQ multiplex PCR assay. The paper's data handling went like this. A statistical classification framework was built to diagnose cytomegalovirus status from the catalog of TCR beta chain sequences. TCRdb holds this immuneACCESS table with in-frame rearrangements only. Some clones are missing; in checked studies, unresolved V genes explain under half, and the rest has no known cause. The V and J calls and the clone size are those of that table, but D and trimming were determined from the DNA. The sample profile shows over 45,000 clones; roughly 88% of them were found once. The ten largest clonotypes hold about 7% of the sample. Remarks on this clone: Its antigen target is currently unknown. There are no base qualities to consult, and no much larger clone falls within one base.

There are 15 amino acids in the CDR3, from cysteine to phenylalanine inclusive. Just the 45-base CDR3 DNA is kept, in frame starting at base 1. Sequences SGDLS (CDR1) and YYNGEE (CDR2) are obtained from the germline V gene. V and J are trimmed by 3 bases and 5 bases, and the gene matches miss 6 bases of the junction. Here the chain combines TRBV9 and TRBJ2-3; 10 bases in the junction line up with TRBD1. The TCR sequence derives from a woman in her twenties or thirties in good health and CMV-seronegative. Sequencing used PBMCs. CDR3 loop: CASSADRGLEDTQYF. The base sequence is TGTGCCAGCAGCGCTGACAGGGGGCTTGAAGATACGCAGTATTTT.